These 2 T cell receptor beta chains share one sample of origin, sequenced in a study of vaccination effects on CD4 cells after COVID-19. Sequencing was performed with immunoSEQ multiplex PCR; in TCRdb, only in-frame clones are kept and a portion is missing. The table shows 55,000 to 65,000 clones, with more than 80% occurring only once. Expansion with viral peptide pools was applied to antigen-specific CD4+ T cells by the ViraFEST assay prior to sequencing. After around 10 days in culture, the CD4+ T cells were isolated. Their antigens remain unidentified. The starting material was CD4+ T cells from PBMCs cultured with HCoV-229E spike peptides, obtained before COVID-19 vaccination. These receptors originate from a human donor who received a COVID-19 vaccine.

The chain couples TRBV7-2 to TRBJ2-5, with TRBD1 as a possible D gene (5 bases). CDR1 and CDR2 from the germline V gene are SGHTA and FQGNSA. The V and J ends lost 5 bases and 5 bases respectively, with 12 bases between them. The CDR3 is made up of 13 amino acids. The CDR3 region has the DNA TGTGCCAGCAGCCCCAGGGTTACGGAGACCCAGTACTTC. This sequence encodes CASSPRVTETQYF.

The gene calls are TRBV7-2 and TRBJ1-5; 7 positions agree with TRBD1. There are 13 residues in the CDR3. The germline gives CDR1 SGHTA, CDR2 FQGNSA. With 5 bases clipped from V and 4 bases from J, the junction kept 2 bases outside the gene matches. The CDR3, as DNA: TGTGCCAGCAGCCCGGGACAGAATCAGCCCCAGCATTTT. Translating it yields CASSPGQNQPQHF.